A single T cell receptor (beta chain) is shown here with its context. Antigen: not known. The CDR3 totals 11 residues. Germline CDR1 is SGHTA and CDR2 is FQGNSA. The ends lost 6 bases at V and 7 bases at J; junction bases unmatched: 3. The sample belongs to a study of Graves' ophthalmopathy and Graves' hyperthyroidism. General study points: Blood repertoires reportedly contained most expanded thyroid clonotypes above 0.001 frequency.

The TCR beta CDR3 regions underwent amplification from RNA transcripts. An initial RT-PCR round employing HTBI primers preceded a second-round multiplex PCR. One entry per CDR3 protein results from TCRdb running MiXCR on the multiplex PCR reads. The repertoire includes hundreds of thousands of distinct CDR3 sequences, 20% to 25% of them detected once, and 2.5% to 3.5% sits in the top ten. Among the exclusions were patients with other autoimmune diseases, uncontrolled infections, pregnancy or lactation. Physicians reached a diagnosis by relying on clinical symptoms, serum thyroxine, TRAb, thyroid ultrasound and orbital computed tomography.

The TCR comes from a woman aged 18-29 years with stable Graves' hyperthyroidism. Sequenced sample: peripheral blood. The J gene is TRBJ2-7, the V gene TRBV7-2; 7 nucleotides agree with TRBD1. CDR3 nucleotides: TGTGCCAGCAGACTCAGGGGGGAGCAGTACTTC. This encodes CASRLRGEQYF.